Listed here is a single T cell receptor beta chain. Per the original methods: The assay estimated nucleated cells by amplifying reference gene primers. TCRdb keeps only in-frame clones here, not all; method: immunoSEQ multiplex PCR. V and J calls and clone size come straight from that table; D and trimming were deduced from the DNA. This table holds about 120,000 clones, about 86% found once. This CDR3 has 17 residues. The junction had 8 bases not matched to a gene; V was cut back by 2 bases and J by 5 bases. The germline V gene has CDR1 SEHNR and CDR2 FQNEAQ (reference sequence). The data originate from a study of blood T cell repertoires in COVID-19. Study context: Collection of acute and convalescent COVID-19 samples took place in the United States, Italy and Spain. From T cells, B-cell-depleted T cells, or PBMCs came the material, which was cDNA or gDNA.

The gene calls are TRBV7-9 and TRBJ2-2; 10 bases match TRBD1. The sample comprised peripheral blood. The TCR comes from a woman between 50 and 59 years old with acute or convalescent COVID-19. This chain's CDR3 is CASSLTARDRGTGELFF. CDR3 DNA sequence: TGTGCCAGCAGCTTAACAGCGCGGGACAGGGGTACCGGGGAGCTGTTTTTT.